Given below is one TCR beta chain in context. The antigen this receptor binds is unknown. Base-call qualities are not available, and no considerably larger clone is one nucleotide away. This specimen comes from a study of memory CD4+ T cells and cytomegalovirus serostatus (dated by TCRdb to the late 2010s). In terms of the full investigation: A total of roughly 35 healthy Belgian adults, of whom 9 were CMV seropositive and some 25 were CMV seronegative, were included in the cohort. CD4+ memory TCRbeta repertoires of a Belgian cohort with known cytomegalovirus serostatus were sequenced in order to replicate a published TCR-based CMV serostatus classifier. What the work shows at the level of the full study, not this receptor alone: The results were interpreted as suggesting that the CMV-associated TCR signature is mostly present in the CD4+ memory repertoire. CMV serostatus prediction reached a median bootstrapped AUC of 0.95 with the original framework and about 0.93 with a US-trained random forest. Unlike the original study, which covered naive and memory CD4+ and CD8+ populations, the Belgian study sequenced only CD4+CD45RO+ memory cells. Among the 150 to 200 previously reported CMV-associated TCRbeta sequences, some 62 showed up in the CD4+ memory repertoires, with each one found in between one and five individuals. On the Belgian cohort, the classifier built on the original framework reached a median bootstrapped AUC of about 0.95, with a 95% CI of 0.76-1.00.

The germline V gene sets CDR1 to SGHTA and CDR2 to FQGNSA. The CDR3, cysteine through phenylalanine, is 11 amino acids long. The CDR3 DNA has 33 bases and is translated from base 1. V and J lose 5 bases and 11 bases, and a span of 9 bases separates them. Single viable CD3+CD4+CD8-CD45RO+ cells were sorted as memory CD4+ T cells on a FACSAria II. CMV serostatus was determined using a Roche Elecsys assay that detects serum IgG against CMV pp150, pp28, p38 and p52. After thawing, total CD4+ T cells were enriched by positive selection with CD4 magnetic microbeads. The samples came from a different study that was designed specifically to examine the CD4+ T cell memory repertoire. Peripheral blood mononuclear cells were isolated and cryopreserved according to standard operating procedures, and serum was kept at -80 degrees C. The staining relied on CD3-PerCP (BW264/56), CD4-APC (RPA-T4), CD45RO-PE (UCHT1) and CD8-Pacific Orange (3B5) antibodies, and Sytox blue was used to exclude non-viable cells.

Genomic DNA was extracted from sorted cells with the Quick-DNA Microprep Kit. Amplification of TCRbeta DNA was done with the immunoSEQ hsTCRbeta kit, following the protocol from the manufacturer. TCRbeta libraries were sequenced on an Illumina MiSeq instrument. Turning to the authors' computational methods: After out-of-frame sequences were removed, under 2.5 million distinct TCRbeta sequences remained, averaging about 66,813 per individual. Each individual was scored by the count of about 150 previously reported CMV-associated TCRbeta sequences and the total productive distinct TCRbeta count. A beta-binomial model was reimplemented in Python, and random forests from scikit-learn, run with default parameters, were trained on data from the US cohort. Classifier performance on the Belgian cohort was reported as the median AUC with percentile confidence intervals calculated over 10,000 bootstrap iterations. Imported from immuneACCESS, the table was reduced by TCRdb to in-frame sequences with V and J called. These copies leave out some clones; in studies compared against another copy, an unresolved V gene accounts for under half, and the cause of the remainder is not known. V and J calls and clone size follow that table, whereas D and trimming were derived from the DNA. This sample comprises under 75,000 clones, around 81% of them detected only once. The ten largest account for approximately 0.53% of the sample.

The chain is assembled from TRBV7-2 and TRBJ2-2, with no confidently assigned D gene. This TCR was recovered from an adult in good health and CMV-seronegative. Some clones in this sample may be carry-over from other donors' samples. The sequencing sample was made of memory CD4+ T cells from blood. The CDR3: CASSGRKELFF. The nucleotide sequence reads as follows: TGTGCCAGCAGCGGACGGAAAGAGCTGTTTTTT.